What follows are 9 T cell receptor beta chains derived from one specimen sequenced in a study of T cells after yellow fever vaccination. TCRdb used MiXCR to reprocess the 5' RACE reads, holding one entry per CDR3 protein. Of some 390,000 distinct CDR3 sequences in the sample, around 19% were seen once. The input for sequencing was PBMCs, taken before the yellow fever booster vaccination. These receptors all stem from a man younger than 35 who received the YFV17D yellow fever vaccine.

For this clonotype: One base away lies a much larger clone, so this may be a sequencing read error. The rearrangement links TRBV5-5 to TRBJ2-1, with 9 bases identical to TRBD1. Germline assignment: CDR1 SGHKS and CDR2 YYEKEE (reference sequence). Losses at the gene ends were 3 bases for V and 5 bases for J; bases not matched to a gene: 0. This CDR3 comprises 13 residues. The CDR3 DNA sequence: TGTGCCAGCAGCTGGACAGGGGACAATGAGCAGTTCTTC. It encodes CASSWTGDNEQFF.

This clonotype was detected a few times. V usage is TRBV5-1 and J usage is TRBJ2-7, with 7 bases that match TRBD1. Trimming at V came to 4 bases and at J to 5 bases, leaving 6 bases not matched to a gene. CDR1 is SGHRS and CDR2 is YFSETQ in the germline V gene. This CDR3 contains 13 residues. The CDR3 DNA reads TGCGCCAGCAGCCAGCACAGGGGAAACGAGCAGTACTTC. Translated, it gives CASSQHRGNEQYF.

The CDR3 here is CASSQRGGDEQFF. DNA of the CDR3: TGCGCCAGCAGCCAACGAGGGGGCGATGAGCAGTTCTTC. The V call is TRBV4-1, the J call TRBJ2-1; 7 bases agree with TRBD1. The CDR3 is 13 amino acids. The germline V gene encodes CDR1 MGHRA and CDR2 YSYEKL. Trimming at V came to 2 bases and at J to 8 bases, leaving 3 bases not matched to a gene.

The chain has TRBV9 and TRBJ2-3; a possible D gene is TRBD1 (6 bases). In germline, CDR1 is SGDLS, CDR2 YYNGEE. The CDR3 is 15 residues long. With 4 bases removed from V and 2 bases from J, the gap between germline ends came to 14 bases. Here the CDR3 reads CASSHRQVYTDTQYF. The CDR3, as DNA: TGTGCCAGCAGCCACCGACAGGTGTACACAGATACGCAGTATTTT.

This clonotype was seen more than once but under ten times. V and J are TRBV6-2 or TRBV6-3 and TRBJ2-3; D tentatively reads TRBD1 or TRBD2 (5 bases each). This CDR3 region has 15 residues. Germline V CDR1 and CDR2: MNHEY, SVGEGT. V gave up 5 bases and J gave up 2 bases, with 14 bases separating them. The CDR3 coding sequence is TGTGCCAGCAGTCAGTGGGGGTTTGACACAGATACGCAGTATTTT. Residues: CASSQWGFDTDTQYF.

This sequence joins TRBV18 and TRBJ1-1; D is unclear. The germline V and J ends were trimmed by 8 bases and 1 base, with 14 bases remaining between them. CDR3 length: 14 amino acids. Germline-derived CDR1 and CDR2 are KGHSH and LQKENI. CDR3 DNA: TGTGCCAGCCTACTCGGCAGGACGAACACTGAAGCTTTCTTT. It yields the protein CASLLGRTNTEAFF.

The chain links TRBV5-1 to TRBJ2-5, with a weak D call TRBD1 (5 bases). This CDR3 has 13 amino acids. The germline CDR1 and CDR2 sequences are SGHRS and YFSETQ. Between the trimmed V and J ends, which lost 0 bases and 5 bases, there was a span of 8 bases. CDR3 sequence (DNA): TGCGCCAGCAGCTTGGTATCAGGGGAGACCCAGTACTTC. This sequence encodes CASSLVSGETQYF.

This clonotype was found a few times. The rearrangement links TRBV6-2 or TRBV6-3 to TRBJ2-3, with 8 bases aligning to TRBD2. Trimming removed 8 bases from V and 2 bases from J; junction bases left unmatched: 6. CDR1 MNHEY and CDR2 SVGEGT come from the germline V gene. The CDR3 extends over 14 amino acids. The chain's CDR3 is CASCPSGYTDTQYF. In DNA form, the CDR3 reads TGTGCCAGCTGCCCTAGCGGGTACACAGATACGCAGTATTTT.

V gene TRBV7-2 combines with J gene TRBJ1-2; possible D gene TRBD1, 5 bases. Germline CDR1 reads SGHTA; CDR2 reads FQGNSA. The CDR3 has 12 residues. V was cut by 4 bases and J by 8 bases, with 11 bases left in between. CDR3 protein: CASSSGSGGYTF. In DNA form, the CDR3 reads TGTGCCAGCAGCTCAGGGTCTGGAGGCTACACCTTC. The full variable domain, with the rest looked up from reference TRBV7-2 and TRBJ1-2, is GAGVSQSPSNKVTEKGKDVELRCDPISGHTALYWYRQSLGQGLEFLIYFQGNSAPDKSGLPSDRFSAERTGGSVSTLTIQRTQQEDSAVYLCASSSGSGGYTFGSGTRLTVV.